This TCR beta chain originates from a study of cytomegalovirus exposure and HLA in healthy donors. Across the whole study: Among the 300 to 450 genotyped donors, 65% to 85% were placed in the Caucasian-associated ancestry cluster. Points from the study as a whole: Other equally common chains were less clonally expanded than HLA-associated TCR beta chains, a later analysis showed. Three chains tied to CMV proved CMV antigen-specific in vitro.

The CDR3 runs to 16 residues. Looked up from germline, CDR1 is MNHEY and CDR2 is SMNVEV (reference sequence). The V gene end was trimmed by 6 bases and the J gene end by 0 bases; junction bases not matched to a gene: 10. Primers for the PCR totalled 60 Vbeta and 13 Jbeta. TCRdb's copy holds only in-frame clones and misses some; the assay was immunoSEQ multiplex PCR. The table has approximately 180,000 clones, 60% to 85% seen once. For this clone: No antigen is known for it.

The TCR was taken from a male donor in good health and CMV-seronegative. The chain couples TRBV27 to TRBJ1-2; 7 positions match TRBD1. Sequencing was performed on PBMCs. CDR3: CASSVNGDRPNYGYTF. CDR3 nucleotides: TGTGCCAGCAGCGTAAATGGGGACAGACCTAACTATGGCTACACCTTC.